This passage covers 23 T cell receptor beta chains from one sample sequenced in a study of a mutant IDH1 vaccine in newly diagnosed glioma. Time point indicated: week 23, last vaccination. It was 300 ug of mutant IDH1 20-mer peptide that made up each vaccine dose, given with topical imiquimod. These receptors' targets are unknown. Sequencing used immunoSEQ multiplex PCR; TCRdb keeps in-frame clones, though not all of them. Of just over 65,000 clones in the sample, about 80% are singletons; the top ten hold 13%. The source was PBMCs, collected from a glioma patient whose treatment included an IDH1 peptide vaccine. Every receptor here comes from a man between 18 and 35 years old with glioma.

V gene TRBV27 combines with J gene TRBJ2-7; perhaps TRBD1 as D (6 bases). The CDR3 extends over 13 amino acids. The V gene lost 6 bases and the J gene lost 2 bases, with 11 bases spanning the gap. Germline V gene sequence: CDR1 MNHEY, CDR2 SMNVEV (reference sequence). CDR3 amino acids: CASRPRGTYEQYF. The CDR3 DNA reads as TGTGCCAGCAGGCCCAGGGGAACCTACGAGCAGTACTTC.

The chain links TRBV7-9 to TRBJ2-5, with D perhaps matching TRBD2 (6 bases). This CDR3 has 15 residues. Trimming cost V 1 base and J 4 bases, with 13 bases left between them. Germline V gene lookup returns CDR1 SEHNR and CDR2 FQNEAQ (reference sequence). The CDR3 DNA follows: TGTGCCAGCAGCTTAGTTGGGGGGTCCCTAGAGACCCAGTACTTC. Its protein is CASSLVGGSLETQYF.

The CDR3 DNA is TGTGCCAGCAGTCCTTCGGGCCGGAGCAGCAGATCCTACGAGCAGTACTTC. Its protein product is CASSPSGRSSRSYEQYF. The chain is built from TRBV27 and TRBJ2-7; no clear D. Germline V lookup: CDR1 MNHEY, CDR2 SMNVEV (reference sequence). V lost 5 bases, J lost 1 base, and 21 bases lay in between. The CDR3 is made up of 17 amino acids.

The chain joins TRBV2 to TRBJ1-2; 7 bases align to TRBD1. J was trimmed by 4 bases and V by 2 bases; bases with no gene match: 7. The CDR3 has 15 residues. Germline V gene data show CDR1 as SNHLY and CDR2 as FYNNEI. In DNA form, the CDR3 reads TGTGCCAGCAGTGAATGGAGGGACAGTCTCTATGGCTACACCTTC. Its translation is CASSEWRDSLYGYTF.

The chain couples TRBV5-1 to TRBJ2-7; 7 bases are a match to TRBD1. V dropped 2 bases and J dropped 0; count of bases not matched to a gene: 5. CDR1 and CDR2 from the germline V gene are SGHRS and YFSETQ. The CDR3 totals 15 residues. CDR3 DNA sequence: TGCGCCAGCAGCTTAGAGGGGGCCGGCTCCTACGAGCAGTACTTC. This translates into CASSLEGAGSYEQYF.

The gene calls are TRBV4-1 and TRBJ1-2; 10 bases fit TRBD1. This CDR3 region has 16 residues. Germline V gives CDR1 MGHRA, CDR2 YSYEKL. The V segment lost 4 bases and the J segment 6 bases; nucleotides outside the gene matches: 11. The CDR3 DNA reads TGCGCCAGCAGCCGGCCGACAGGGGGCCCGACGGATGGCTACACCTTC. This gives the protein CASSRPTGGPTDGYTF.

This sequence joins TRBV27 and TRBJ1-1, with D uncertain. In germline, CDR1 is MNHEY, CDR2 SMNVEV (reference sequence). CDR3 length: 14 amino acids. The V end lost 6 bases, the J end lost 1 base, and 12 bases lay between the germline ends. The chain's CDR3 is CASSSRKPNTEAFF. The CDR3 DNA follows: TGTGCCAGCAGCTCTAGGAAACCGAACACTGAAGCTTTCTTT.

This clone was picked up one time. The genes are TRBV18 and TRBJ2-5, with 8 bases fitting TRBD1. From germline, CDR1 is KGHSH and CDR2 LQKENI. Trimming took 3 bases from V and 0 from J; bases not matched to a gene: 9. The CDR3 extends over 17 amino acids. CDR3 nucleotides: TGTGCCAGCTCACCCACCCACAGGGGGGAATACCAAGAGACCCAGTACTTC. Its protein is CASSPTHRGEYQETQYF.

The CDR3 is CAWSGDRGHDTQYF. The CDR3 region has the DNA TGTGCCTGGAGTGGAGACAGGGGCCATGATACGCAGTATTTT. The V gene is TRBV30, the J gene TRBJ2-3; 8 bases map to TRBD1. V trimming: 1 base; J trimming: 6 bases; junction bases outside the gene matches: 6. The CDR3 contains 14 residues. From germline, CDR1 is GTSNPN and CDR2 SVGIG (reference sequence).

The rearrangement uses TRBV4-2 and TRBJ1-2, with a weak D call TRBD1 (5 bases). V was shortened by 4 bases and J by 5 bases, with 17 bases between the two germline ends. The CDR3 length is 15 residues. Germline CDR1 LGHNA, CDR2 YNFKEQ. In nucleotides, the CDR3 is TGTGCCAGCAGCCCTACCCGGGGACGCACTTATGGCTACACCTTC. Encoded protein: CASSPTRGRTYGYTF.

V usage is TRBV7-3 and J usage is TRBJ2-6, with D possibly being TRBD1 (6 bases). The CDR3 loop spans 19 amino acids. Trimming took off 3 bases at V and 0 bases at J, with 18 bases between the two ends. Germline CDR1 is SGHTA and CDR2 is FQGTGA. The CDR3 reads CASSLGNWGPSSGANVLTF. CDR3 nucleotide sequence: TGTGCCAGCAGCTTGGGGAATTGGGGGCCGAGCTCTGGGGCCAACGTCCTGACTTTC.

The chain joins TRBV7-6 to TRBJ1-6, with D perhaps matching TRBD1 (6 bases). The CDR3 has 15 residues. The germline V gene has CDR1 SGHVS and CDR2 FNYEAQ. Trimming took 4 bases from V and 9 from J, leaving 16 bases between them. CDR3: CASSSEGRGFSPLHF. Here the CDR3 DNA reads TGTGCCAGCAGCTCGGAGGGCAGGGGCTTTTCACCCCTCCACTTT.

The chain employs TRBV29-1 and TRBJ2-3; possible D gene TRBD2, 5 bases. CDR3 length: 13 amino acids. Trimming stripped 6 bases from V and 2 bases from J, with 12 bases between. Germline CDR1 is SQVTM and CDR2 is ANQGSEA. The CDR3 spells CSVETRYTDTQYF. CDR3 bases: TGCAGCGTCGAAACTAGGTACACAGATACGCAGTATTTT.

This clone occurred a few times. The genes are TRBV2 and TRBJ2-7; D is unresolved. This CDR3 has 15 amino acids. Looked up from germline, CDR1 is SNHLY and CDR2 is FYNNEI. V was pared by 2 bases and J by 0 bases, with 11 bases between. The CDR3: CASSESPATSYEQYF. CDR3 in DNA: TGTGCCAGCAGTGAATCCCCGGCTACCTCCTACGAGCAGTACTTC. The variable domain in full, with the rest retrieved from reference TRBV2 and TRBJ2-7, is EPEVTQTPSHQVTQMGQEVILRCVPISNHLYFYWYRQILGQKVEFLVSFYNNEISEKSEIFDDQFSVERPDGSNFTLKIRSTKLEDSAMYFCASSESPATSYEQYFGPGTRLTVT.

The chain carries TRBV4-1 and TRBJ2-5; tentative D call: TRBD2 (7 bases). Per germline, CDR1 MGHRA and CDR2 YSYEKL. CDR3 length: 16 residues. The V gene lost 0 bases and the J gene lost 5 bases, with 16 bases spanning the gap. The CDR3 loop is CASSQDKAGAWETQYF. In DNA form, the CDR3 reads TGCGCCAGCAGCCAAGATAAGGCGGGGGCTTGGGAGACCCAGTACTTC.

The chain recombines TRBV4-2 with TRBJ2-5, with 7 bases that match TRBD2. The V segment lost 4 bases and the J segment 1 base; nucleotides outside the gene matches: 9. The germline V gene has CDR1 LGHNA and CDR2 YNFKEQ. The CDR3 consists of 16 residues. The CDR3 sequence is CASSLTASGLQETQYF. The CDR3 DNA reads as TGTGCCAGCAGCCTCACGGCTAGCGGACTCCAAGAGACCCAGTACTTC.

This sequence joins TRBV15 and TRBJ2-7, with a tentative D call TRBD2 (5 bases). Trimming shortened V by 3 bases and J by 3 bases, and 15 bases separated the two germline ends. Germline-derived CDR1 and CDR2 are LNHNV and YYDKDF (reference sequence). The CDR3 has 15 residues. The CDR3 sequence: CATSRSSYLLYEQYF. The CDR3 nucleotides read TGTGCCACCAGCAGGTCTAGCTATCTCCTCTACGAGCAGTACTTC.

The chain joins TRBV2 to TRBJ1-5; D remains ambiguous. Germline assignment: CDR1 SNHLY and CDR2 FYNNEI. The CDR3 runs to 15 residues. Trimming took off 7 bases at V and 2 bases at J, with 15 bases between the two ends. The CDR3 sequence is CASKPQPVGNQPQHF. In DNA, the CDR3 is TGTGCCAGCAAGCCTCAACCGGTGGGCAATCAGCCCCAGCATTTT.

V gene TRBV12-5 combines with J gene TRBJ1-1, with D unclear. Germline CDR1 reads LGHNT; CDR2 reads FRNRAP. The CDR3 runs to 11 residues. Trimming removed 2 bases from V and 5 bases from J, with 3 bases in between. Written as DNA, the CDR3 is TGTGCTAGTGGTTTGAGGACTGAAGCTTTCTTT. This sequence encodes CASGLRTEAFF. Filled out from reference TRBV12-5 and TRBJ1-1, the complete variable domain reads DARVTQTPRHKVTEMGQEVTMRCQPILGHNTVFWYRQTMMQGLELLAYFRNRAPLDDSGMPKDRFSAEMPDATLATLKIQPSEPRDSAVYFCASGLRTEAFFGQGTRLTVV.

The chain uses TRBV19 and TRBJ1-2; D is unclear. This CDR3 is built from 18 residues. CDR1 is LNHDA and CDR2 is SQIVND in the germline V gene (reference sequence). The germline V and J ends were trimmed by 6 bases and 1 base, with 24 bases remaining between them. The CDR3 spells CASRPAGVGSTGNYGYTF. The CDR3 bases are TGTGCCAGTAGACCCGCAGGAGTGGGCAGCACGGGTAACTATGGCTACACCTTC.

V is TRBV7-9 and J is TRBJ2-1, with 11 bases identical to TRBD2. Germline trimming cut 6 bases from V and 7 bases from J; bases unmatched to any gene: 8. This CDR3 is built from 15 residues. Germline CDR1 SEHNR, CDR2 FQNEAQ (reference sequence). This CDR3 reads CASSYLAGGSNEQFF. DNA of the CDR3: TGTGCCAGCAGTTACCTAGCGGGGGGTTCGAATGAGCAGTTCTTC. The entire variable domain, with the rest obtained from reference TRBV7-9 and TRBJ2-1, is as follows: DTGVSQNPRHKITKRGQNVTFRCDPISEHNRLYWYRQTLGQGPEFLTYFQNEAQLEKSRLLSDRFSAERPKGSFSTLEIQRTEQGDSAMYLCASSYLAGGSNEQFFGPGTRLTVL.

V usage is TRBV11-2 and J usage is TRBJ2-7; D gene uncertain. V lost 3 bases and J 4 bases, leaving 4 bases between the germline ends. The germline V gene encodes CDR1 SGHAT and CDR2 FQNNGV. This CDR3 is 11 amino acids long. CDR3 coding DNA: TGTGCCAGCAGCTTCGATTACGAGCAGTACTTC. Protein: CASSFDYEQYF.

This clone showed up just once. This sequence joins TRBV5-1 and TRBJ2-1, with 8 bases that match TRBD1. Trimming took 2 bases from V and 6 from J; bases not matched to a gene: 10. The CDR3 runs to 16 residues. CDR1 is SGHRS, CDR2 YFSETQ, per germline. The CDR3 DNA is TGCGCCAGCAGCTTAGGGGGGACAGGACCTTTCAATGAGCAGTTCTTC. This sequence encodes CASSLGGTGPFNEQFF.